This TCR beta chain is from a study of T cell responses to AZD1222 COVID-19 vaccine. Whole-study results and caveats: AZD1222 recipients seropositive at baseline numbered only 6 or 7.

Here immunoSEQ multiplex PCR was the method, and the copy in TCRdb shows in-frame clones only, minus some. The top ten hold roughly 7% of the sample, which has approximately 46,000 clones, roughly 80% seen once. V was trimmed by 2 bases and J by 5 bases, leaving 15 bases between them. The CDR3 has 15 amino acids. The germline V gene encodes CDR1 KGHSH and CDR2 LQKENI. Of note for this clone: As yet, its antigen is unknown.

This receptor was obtained from an adult in good health. The chain joins TRBV18 to TRBJ1-1; no firm D call. The sequencing here drew on peripheral blood, taken on day 0 of AZD1222 vaccination. As DNA, the CDR3 is TGTGCCAGCTCACCAGAGCCTCGCCGGAGGACTGAAGCTTTCTTT. It specifies CASSPEPRRRTEAFF.